These T cell receptor beta chains were read from a single sample in a study of identical twins. TCRdb re-called the 5' RACE reads with MiXCR, one entry per CDR3 protein. Here the sample spans approximately 350,000 distinct CDR3 sequences, more than 9% being singletons. The same data also went into a second study, on yellow fever vaccine responses in identical twins.

The sample was CD8+ T cells sorted from blood. The receptor source for this set is a woman in her late teens or twenties in good health. Both conserved end residues are part of each CDR3. D genes are given only for firm matches. The listing skips clone size in some rows; elsewhere it reads once, few, many or a size class.

>.|.|TRBV11-3|TRBJ1-4
CASSSGSGRVNEKLFF
TGTGCCAGCAGCTCTGGGTCCGGGAGAGTTAATGAAAAACTGTTTTTT
>.|.|TRBV4-1|TRBJ1-3
CASSQERMSGNTIYF
TGCGCCAGCAGCCAAGAGAGGATGTCTGGAAACACCATATATTTT
>.|TRBD2|TRBV12-3/TRBV12-4|TRBJ2-1
CASNKRLAGSFNEQFF
TGTGCCAGCAACAAACGACTAGCGGGCTCCTTCAATGAGCAGTTCTTC
>few|.|TRBV28|TRBJ2-6
CASRSGANVLTF
TGTGCCAGCCGATCTGGGGCCAACGTCCTGACTTTC
>.|.|TRBV12-3/TRBV12-4|TRBJ2-4
CASSLGQSKNIQYF
TGTGCCAGCAGTTTAGGCCAGTCCAAAAACATTCAGTACTTC
>once|.|TRBV5-1|TRBJ2-2
CASSLGASGTGELFF
TGCGCCAGCAGCTTGGGGGCGTCGGGCACCGGGGAGCTGTTTTTT
>.|TRBD1|TRBV6-1|TRBJ2-1
CASSEKARQGANEHFF
TGTGCCAGCAGTGAAAAAGCGAGACAGGGGGCAAATGAGCACTTCTTC
>.|.|TRBV7-7|TRBJ2-5
CASSLREDNQETQYF
TGTGCCAGCAGCTTAAGGGAGGACAACCAAGAGACCCAGTACTTC
>few|TRBD2|TRBV28|TRBJ2-1
CASSPGLAERQFF
TGTGCCAGCAGCCCGGGACTAGCCGAACGGCAGTTCTTC
>few|TRBD2|TRBV27|TRBJ2-1
CASSPGGLALSEQFF
TGTGCCAGCAGTCCCGGGGGACTAGCGTTGAGTGAGCAGTTCTTC
>.|TRBD2|TRBV6-5|TRBJ2-3
CASSFLLGLAADTQYF
TGTGCCAGCAGTTTCTTGTTAGGACTAGCGGCCGATACGCAGTATTTT
>many|.|TRBV5-1|TRBJ2-5
CASSLVGGGEETQYF
TGCGCCAGCAGCTTGGTCGGCGGGGGCGAAGAGACCCAGTACTTC
>.|TRBD2|TRBV28|TRBJ2-1
CASTMGWLADYNEQFF
TGTGCCAGCACCATGGGGTGGCTAGCGGATTACAATGAGCAGTTCTTC
>.|.|TRBV16|TRBJ1-2
CASSPVTGFYGYTF
TGTGCCAGCAGCCCCGTGACAGGATTCTATGGCTACACCTTC
>.|.|TRBV20-1|TRBJ1-2
CSARDGRAALYGYTF
TGCAGTGCTAGAGATGGGCGGGCAGCACTCTATGGCTACACCTTC
>.|TRBD2|TRBV5-1|TRBJ2-1
CASSFSRRLAGSYEQFF
TGCGCCAGCAGCTTTAGTAGAAGACTAGCGGGAAGTTATGAGCAGTTCTTC
>.|TRBD1|TRBV7-9|TRBJ1-4
CASRSGGNQKLFF
TGTGCCAGCCGATCAGGGGGCAATCAAAAACTGTTTTTT
>.|.|TRBV5-1|TRBJ1-1
CASSFTGSWTEAFF
TGCGCCAGCAGCTTCACAGGGAGTTGGACTGAAGCTTTCTTT
>.|.|TRBV6-1|TRBJ2-1
CASSGTADNEQFF
TGTGCCAGCAGTGGGACAGCCGACAATGAGCAGTTCTTC
>.|TRBD1|TRBV20-1|TRBJ1-2
CSAPGQGTNYGYTF
TGCAGTGCTCCCGGACAGGGCACTAACTATGGCTACACCTTC
>few|.|TRBV19|TRBJ1-2
CASWVGRVGYTF
TGTGCCAGTTGGGTGGGGAGGGTTGGCTACACCTTC
>few|.|TRBV27|TRBJ2-7
CASSDGARPSYEQYF
TGTGCCAGCAGCGACGGGGCTAGACCTTCCTACGAGCAGTACTTC
>few|.|TRBV6-6|TRBJ2-1
CASGFDEQFF
TGTGCCAGCGGGTTCGATGAGCAGTTCTTC
>once|.|TRBV13|TRBJ2-2
CASSTRGRMNTGELFF
TGTGCCAGCAGCACCCGCGGACGGATGAACACCGGGGAGCTGTTTTTT
>few|TRBD2|TRBV12-3/TRBV12-4|TRBJ2-3
CASTPGTSGRTDTQYF
TGTGCCAGCACTCCCGGGACTAGCGGGAGAACAGATACGCAGTATTTT
>.|TRBD2|TRBV28|TRBJ2-7
CASSVSGRIYEQYF
TGTGCCAGCAGTGTCAGCGGGAGGATTTACGAGCAGTACTTC
>few|.|TRBV28|TRBJ1-1
CASSPGLTEAFF
TGTGCCAGCAGTCCAGGTCTCACTGAAGCTTTCTTT
>once|TRBD1|TRBV7-2|TRBJ2-7
CASSVSGGSGGYEQYF
TGTGCCAGCAGCGTCTCAGGGGGCTCGGGCGGATACGAGCAGTACTTC
>few|.|TRBV9|TRBJ2-2
CASSDSGSSITGELFF
TGTGCCAGCAGCGATAGCGGATCCTCTATCACCGGGGAGCTGTTTTTT